The 16 T cell receptor beta chains presented below share a single source sample, sequenced in a study of regulatory T cells in long-lasting Graves disease. Arm-PCR of CDR3 regions and iRepertoire HTBI primers were the basis on which TCR beta libraries were built. A single record per CDR3 protein comes from TCRdb applying MiXCR to the multiplex PCR reads. Counted here are around 400,000 distinct CDR3 sequences, 12% occurring once; the ten biggest clones make up approximately 17%. Noted time point: newly diagnosed GD, antithyroid drugs for less than 3 months. PBMC RNA was the source of the TCR library. These data are also associated with another study on T cells in Graves' hyperthyroidism and ophthalmopathy.

The sample was peripheral blood mononuclear cells (PBMCs), taken at new diagnosis, from a patient treated with antithyroid drugs. These receptor sequences come from a woman aged 18-29 years with Graves disease.

This clonotype was picked up a small number of times. V gene TRBV7-6 combines with J gene TRBJ2-7; D unclear. This CDR3 has 16 amino acids. Deletions cut 0 bases from V and 6 bases from J, with 18 bases between. Germline CDR1 SGHVS, CDR2 FNYEAQ. CDR3 in DNA: TGTGCCAGCAGCTTAGCGAGGACGGGTCCCTCGGGCGAGCAGTACTTC. Amino acid sequence: CASSLARTGPSGEQYF.

V is TRBV20-1 and J is TRBJ1-2; D perhaps matches TRBD1 (5 bases). This CDR3 contains 11 residues. Germline V gives CDR1 DFQATT, CDR2 SNEGSKA (reference sequence). Trimming took 5 bases from V and 6 from J, leaving 10 bases between them. CDR3 protein: CSALGHHGYTF. The CDR3 DNA is TGCAGTGCTCTCGGACATCATGGCTACACCTTC.

This clonotype showed up just once. A much bigger clone sits one base away, suggesting this may be a read error. V usage is TRBV11-2 and J usage is TRBJ1-1; perhaps TRBD1 as D (5 bases). The CDR3 extends over 17 amino acids. The V and J ends lost 0 bases and 1 base respectively, with 15 bases between them. Germline V gene lookup returns CDR1 SGHAT and CDR2 FQNNGV. CDR3 sequence (DNA): TGTGCCAGCAGCTTAGATGGGGCGTCCAAATGGAACACTGAAGCTTTCTTT. Amino acid sequence: CASSLDGASKWNTEAFF.

At least ten counts were recorded for this clonotype. This chain connects TRBV12-3 or TRBV12-4 to TRBJ1-1; a weak D match, TRBD1 (5 bases). The CDR3 is 11 residues long. Trimming shortened V by 6 bases and J by 4 bases, and 6 bases separated the two germline ends. CDR3 coding DNA: TGTGCCAGCAGGGGGGGCACTGAAGCTTTCTTT. It is translated as CASRGGTEAFF.

This clonotype turned up a few times. The V call is TRBV2, the J call TRBJ1-5; 8 bases agree with TRBD1. CDR1 SNHLY and CDR2 FYNNEI come from the germline V gene. The CDR3 is 14 residues long. J lost 5 bases, V lost 9 bases, and 9 bases had no gene match. CDR3 coding DNA: TGTGCCAGTGGGGGGCAGGGGGCTTATCAGCCCCAGCATTTT. Encoded protein: CASGGQGAYQPQHF.

This clonotype was detected a few times. A read error is possible here, since a much larger clone lies one base away. The conserved phenylalanine or tryptophan is not found at the CDR3 terminus, so this likely reflects a read error. The rearrangement links TRBV20-1 to TRBJ2-1; 7 bases line up with TRBD2. Germline assignment: CDR1 DFQATT and CDR2 SNEGSKA (reference sequence). The CDR3 sequence is 16 residues long. The ends lost 1 base at V and 7 bases at J; junction bases unmatched: 13. The CDR3 DNA reads TGCAGTGCTAGAGCAACTAGCGCACCCTACGGGAATGAGCAGTTCCTC. It specifies CSARATSAPYGNEQFL.

DNA of the CDR3: TGTGCCAGCAGTGAAGAGCCGGCAGCCAAAAACATTCAGTACTTC. This codes for CASSEEPAAKNIQYF. The chain combines TRBV2 with TRBJ2-4; D not resolved. Trimming took 1 base from V and 0 from J, leaving 7 bases between them. Germline CDR1 SNHLY, CDR2 FYNNEI. The CDR3 is 15 residues long.

This clonotype was observed a handful of times. The V and J genes are TRBV12-3 or TRBV12-4 and TRBJ1-1; 7 bases map to TRBD1. This CDR3 is built from 11 residues. V dropped 10 bases and J dropped 7; count of bases not matched to a gene: 6. CDR3: CATSGQNEAFF. The CDR3 bases are TGTGCCACCTCGGGACAGAATGAAGCTTTCTTT.

Comment on this clonotype: Since a far larger clone is one base different, this is likely a read error. The rearrangement joins TRBV18 to TRBJ1-1; D is perhaps TRBD1 (5 bases). Germline assignment: CDR1 KGHSH and CDR2 LQKENI. Trimming left V 11 bases short and J 0 bases short, with 19 bases between. This CDR3 has 15 residues. The CDR3 region is CAGSLSSGLNTEAFF. The CDR3 DNA reads TGTGCCGGCAGTTTAAGCTCAGGGTTGAACACTGAAGCTTTCTTT.

V and J are TRBV6-2 or TRBV6-3 and TRBJ2-1; no clear D. This CDR3 is 18 amino acids long. Deletions cut 2 bases from V and 2 bases from J, with 19 bases between. From germline, CDR1 is MNHEY and CDR2 SVGEGT. The CDR3 nucleotides are TGTGCCAGCAGTTACGGACCGACCCTACCGACCGCCTACAATGAGCAGTTCTTC. It encodes CASSYGPTLPTAYNEQFF.

This clonotype has at least ten counts. The J gene is TRBJ1-1, the V gene TRBV7-8; tentative D call: TRBD1 (6 bases). The CDR3 loop spans 15 amino acids. Germline loops: CDR1 SGHVS, CDR2 FQNEAQ. Trimming took 1 base from V and 3 from J, leaving 12 bases between them. CDR3 protein: CASSLVGKGDTEAFF. In nucleotides, the CDR3 is TGTGCCAGCAGCTTAGTAGGGAAGGGGGACACTGAAGCTTTCTTT.

This clonotype has only a few counts. A much bigger clone sits one base away, suggesting this may be a read error. This chain links TRBV20-1 with TRBJ2-1; 8 bases fit TRBD2. Germline CDR1 reads DFQATT; CDR2 reads SNEGSKA (reference sequence). The CDR3 is 16 amino acids. Here the CDR3 reads CSASGGAGVSYNEQLF. In DNA, the CDR3 is TGCAGTGCTAGCGGGGGGGCGGGGGTATCCTACAATGAGCAGCTCTTC.

This clonotype was seen at least ten times. This chain links TRBV2 with TRBJ2-5, with 7 bases aligning to TRBD1. Germline CDR1 and CDR2: SNHLY and FYNNEI. V lost 5 bases to trimming and J lost 1 base; unmatched junction nucleotides: 7. CDR3 length: 15 residues. DNA of the CDR3: TGTGCCAGCAGTACTTTAGGGACAGCCCAAGAGACCCAGTACTTC. It specifies CASSTLGTAQETQYF.

This clonotype appeared a few times. This chain uses TRBV20-1 with TRBJ2-1; tentatively, D is TRBD2 (5 bases). This CDR3 has 13 residues. The V end lost 3 bases, the J end lost 2 bases, and 8 bases lay between the germline ends. The germline gives CDR1 DFQATT, CDR2 SNEGSKA (reference sequence). Here the CDR3 reads CSASRDTYNEQFF. As DNA, the CDR3 is TGCAGTGCTAGCCGGGATACCTACAATGAGCAGTTCTTC.

This clonotype has only a few counts. Just one base apart from a much larger clone, this may be a read error. The rearrangement uses TRBV2 and TRBJ2-1, with 9 bases identical to TRBD1. The CDR3 extends over 16 amino acids. Looked up from germline, CDR1 is SNHLY and CDR2 is FYNNEI. The CDR3 bases are TGTGCCAGCCCCTCCCTAACAGGGGGCGCAGGTAATGAGCAGTCCTTC. Its translation: CASPSLTGGAGNEQSF.

This chain connects TRBV28 to TRBJ2-3; 10 bases line up with TRBD2. The CDR3 runs 20 residues. From germline, CDR1 is MDHEN and CDR2 SYDVKM. J gave up 1 base and V 3 bases, and 16 bases lay outside the gene matches. The CDR3 spells CASSFAMALPSGRGTDTQYF. Here the CDR3 DNA reads TGTGCCAGCAGTTTCGCTATGGCCCTCCCTAGCGGGAGAGGCACAGATACGCAGTATTTT. The full variable domain, completed using reference TRBV28 and TRBJ2-3, is DVKVTQSSRYLVKRTGEKVFLECVQDMDHENMFWYRQDPGLGLRLIYFSYDVKMKEKGDIPEGYSVSREKKERFSLILESASTNQTSMYLCASSFAMALPSGRGTDTQYFGPGTRLTVL.